This T cell receptor beta chain was retrieved from a study of blood T cell repertoires in COVID-19. TCRdb's table, derived via immunoSEQ multiplex PCR, lists solely in-frame clones and lacks some. The table records 90,000 to 150,000 clones, 60% to 85% of them present only once. The CDR3 is made up of 15 amino acids. Germline V gives CDR1 MNHNY, CDR2 SVGAGI (reference sequence). V trimming: 6 bases; J trimming: 5 bases; junction bases outside the gene matches: 5. The gene calls are TRBV6-6 and TRBJ1-5, with 12 bases fitting TRBD1. The sequenced sample was peripheral blood. This sequence originates from a man in his sixties or seventies with acute or convalescent COVID-19. CDR3 sequence (DNA): TGTGCCAGCAGCTGGGGACAGGGGGCGGATCAGCCCCAGCATTTT. Translation: CASSWGQGADQPQHF.